This passage covers 32 T cell receptor beta chains from one sample sequenced in a study of T cell responses to AZD1222 COVID-19 vaccine. Using immunoSEQ multiplex PCR, the repertoire was profiled, and TCRdb retains in-frame clones only, with some absent. The sample includes 120,000 to 150,000 clones, about 91% of them seen just once. The sample consisted of peripheral blood, taken on day 0 of AZD1222 vaccination. These receptors came from an adult in good health.

The rearrangement joins TRBV5-1 to TRBJ1-2; D call uncertain. V lost 3 bases and J 6 bases, leaving 12 bases between the germline ends. CDR1 and CDR2 from the germline V gene are SGHRS and YFSETQ. The CDR3 sequence is 13 residues long. The DNA for the CDR3 is TGCGCCAGCAGCTCTGACATAGCAAATGGCTACACCTTC. This gives the protein CASSSDIANGYTF.

This sequence joins TRBV18 and TRBJ2-1, with D unclear. This CDR3 is 12 amino acids long. Deletions cut 0 bases from V and 6 bases from J, with 3 bases between. Germline values: CDR1 KGHSH, CDR2 LQKENI. The chain's CDR3 is CASSPPSNEQFF. CDR3 in DNA: TGTGCCAGCTCACCACCTAGCAATGAGCAGTTCTTC.

This chain joins TRBV7-9 and TRBJ2-2; no clear D gene. The V gene's germline CDR1 is SEHNR and CDR2 FQNEAQ (reference sequence). This CDR3 contains 16 residues. Trimming took 5 bases from V and 5 from J, leaving 18 bases between them. The chain's CDR3 is CASSPRTLRSTGELFF. CDR3 in DNA: TGTGCCAGCAGCCCCCGCACCCTGCGCTCAACCGGGGAGCTGTTTTTT.

The chain employs TRBV4-1 and TRBJ1-2; perhaps TRBD1 as D (5 bases). From germline, CDR1 is MGHRA and CDR2 YSYEKL. The CDR3 loop spans 17 amino acids. V gave up 0 bases and J gave up 5 bases, with 19 bases separating them. The CDR3 sequence is CASSQERTRGGSYGYTF. The DNA of the CDR3 is TGCGCCAGCAGCCAAGAAAGGACAAGGGGCGGGAGTTATGGCTACACCTTC.

The chain uses TRBV7-6 and TRBJ1-4; TRBD1 matches at 8 bases. Germline values: CDR1 SGHVS, CDR2 FNYEAQ. J lost 10 bases, V lost 4 bases, and 5 bases had no gene match. This CDR3 is built from 13 residues. The CDR3 DNA is TGTGCCAGCAGCTCAGCGACAGGGGCAAAACTGTTTTTT. Its translation: CASSSATGAKLFF.

In its sample, this clone was seen once. The V call is TRBV11-2, the J call TRBJ2-5, with D possibly TRBD2 on 5 matching bases. The V gene's germline CDR1 is SGHAT and CDR2 FQNNGV. The CDR3 is 14 residues long. The V gene lost 5 bases and the J gene lost 5 bases, with 15 bases spanning the gap. This CDR3 is CASSRARGWETQYF. The CDR3 DNA reads TGTGCCAGCAGCCGCGCTCGAGGGTGGGAGACCCAGTACTTC.

The chain uses TRBV3-1 (or the pseudogene TRBV3-2) and TRBJ1-4, with no clear D. The CDR3 extends over 12 amino acids. Trimming took 5 bases from V and 8 from J, leaving 9 bases between them. Germline CDR1 and CDR2: LGHDT and YNNKEL (reference sequence). CDR3 coding DNA: TGTGCCAGCAGCTTCCGGTGGGAAAAACTGTTTTTT. Its translation is CASSFRWEKLFF.

This chain links TRBV7-3 with TRBJ1-2; no clear D. The CDR3 length is 13 residues. CDR1 SGHTA and CDR2 FQGTGA come from the germline V gene. With 4 bases removed from V and 4 bases from J, the gap between germline ends came to 10 bases. The CDR3: CASSSLFGYGYTF. Here the CDR3 DNA reads TGTGCCAGCAGCTCCCTGTTCGGCTATGGCTACACCTTC. The whole variable domain, filled in from reference TRBV7-3 and TRBJ1-2, reads GAGVSQTPSNKVTEKGKYVELRCDPISGHTALYWYRQSLGQGPEFLIYFQGTGAADDSGLPNDRFFAVRPEGSVSTLKIQRTERGDSAVYLCASSSLFGYGYTFGSGTRLTVV.

The V and J genes are TRBV7-3 and TRBJ2-5, with D possibly TRBD2 on 5 matching bases. The CDR3 consists of 13 residues. The germline V and J ends were trimmed by 2 bases and 7 bases, with 11 bases remaining between them. Germline CDR1 and CDR2: SGHTA and FQGTGA. CDR3 coding DNA: TGTGCCAGCAGCTTATTTGAGGGTGGGACCCAGTACTTC. This gives the protein CASSLFEGGTQYF.

The chain joins TRBV7-3 to TRBJ2-1, with TRBD1 as a possible D gene (6 bases). The germline CDR1 and CDR2 sequences are SGHTA and FQGTGA. The CDR3 contains 15 residues. The germline V and J ends were trimmed by 5 bases and 0 bases, with 11 bases remaining between them. The CDR3 DNA sequence: TGTGCCAGCAGCACTACAGGGAGCTCCTACAATGAGCAGTTCTTC. Protein product: CASSTTGSSYNEQFF.

The chain employs TRBV20-1 and TRBJ2-7; D unclear. The ends were cut back, 4 bases at V and 3 bases at J, with 7 bases in the middle. The CDR3 extends over 11 amino acids. Germline values: CDR1 DFQATT, CDR2 SNEGSKA (reference sequence). The CDR3 is CSATWNYEQYF. CDR3 in DNA: TGCAGTGCTACCTGGAACTACGAGCAGTACTTC.

The genes are TRBV24-1 and TRBJ1-5; unclear D gene. V shed 9 bases and J shed 2 bases, with 10 bases lying between them. The CDR3 is made up of 13 amino acids. Germline CDR1 and CDR2: KGHDR and SFDVKD. The DNA of the CDR3 is TGTGCCACCGGTGGGATGGGCAATCAGCCCCAGCATTTT. Protein sequence: CATGGMGNQPQHF.

The V call is TRBV30, the J call TRBJ2-7; possibly TRBD1 for D (5 bases). Germline values: CDR1 GTSNPN, CDR2 SVGIG (reference sequence). The CDR3 sequence is 11 residues long. Between the trimmed V and J ends, which lost 0 bases and 5 bases, there was a span of 5 bases. CDR3 sequence: CAWSVGHEQYF. The CDR3 DNA sequence: TGTGCCTGGAGTGTGGGGCACGAGCAGTACTTC.

The chain recombines TRBV3-1 (or the pseudogene TRBV3-2) with TRBJ1-1; a weak D match, TRBD1 (5 bases). The germline V and J ends were trimmed by 6 bases and 6 bases, with 17 bases remaining between them. This CDR3 is 14 amino acids long. Germline loops: CDR1 LGHDT, CDR2 YNNKEL (reference sequence). CDR3 DNA: TGTGCCAGCAGTGATAGCGCAGGGAGGCCTGAAGCTTTCTTT. Protein product: CASSDSAGRPEAFF.

The J gene is TRBJ2-3, the V gene TRBV7-3; TRBD2 agrees at 11 bases. The CDR3 is 14 amino acids. Germline V gene lookup returns CDR1 SGHTA and CDR2 FQGTGA. V lost 8 bases and J lost 2; bases outside the gene matches: 3. The CDR3, as DNA: TGTGCCAGCGCACTAGCGGGGGACACAGATACGCAGTATTTT. Its translation: CASALAGDTDTQYF.

The chain has TRBV2 and TRBJ1-1, with 8 bases that match TRBD1. This CDR3 region has 15 residues. After removal of 4 bases from V and 4 bases from J, the junction contained 8 bases not matched to a gene. From germline, CDR1 is SNHLY and CDR2 FYNNEI. CDR3 region: CASSAPTGVGTEAFF. The CDR3 nucleotides read TGTGCCAGCAGTGCCCCGACAGGGGTTGGCACTGAAGCTTTCTTT.

The chain carries TRBV29-1 and TRBJ1-5, with D tentatively TRBD1 (5 bases). CDR1 and CDR2 from the germline V gene are SQVTM and ANQGSEA. V was clipped by 6 bases and J by 4 bases, with 13 bases between them. The CDR3 spans 13 residues. CDR3 bases: TGCAGCGTCGTAACCGGGGGGAATCAGCCCCAGCATTTT. It codes for CSVVTGGNQPQHF.

The V gene is TRBV10-3, the J gene TRBJ1-3; 10 bases match TRBD1. V trimming: 10 bases; J trimming: 0 bases; junction bases outside the gene matches: 12. This CDR3 comprises 17 residues. Germline assignment: CDR1 ENHRY and CDR2 SYGVKD. CDR3 residues: CATRGGQGSNSGNTIYF. CDR3 bases: TGTGCCACCCGCGGGGGACAGGGGAGCAACTCTGGAAACACCATATATTTT.

The V gene is TRBV20-1, the J gene TRBJ1-5, with D possibly being TRBD1 (6 bases). Germline loops: CDR1 DFQATT, CDR2 SNEGSKA (reference sequence). Trimming removed 3 bases from V and 4 bases from J, with 16 bases in between. The CDR3 length is 15 residues. The CDR3 loop is CSASGSDRGNQPQHF. The CDR3 DNA follows: TGCAGTGCTAGTGGGTCTGATAGGGGGAATCAGCCCCAGCATTTT.

The chain has TRBV10-3 and TRBJ1-2, with D maybe TRBD1 (5 bases). The CDR3 has 13 residues. V lost 0 bases to trimming and J lost 4 bases, with 6 bases between them. The germline V gene has CDR1 ENHRY and CDR2 SYGVKD. CDR3 DNA: TGTGCCATCAGTGAGTCGGGACCCTATGGCTACACCTTC. It yields the protein CAISESGPYGYTF.

This rearrangement joins TRBV5-1 to TRBJ1-1, with a tentative D call TRBD1 (6 bases). Trimming stripped 3 bases from V and 4 bases from J, with 22 bases between. CDR1 is SGHRS and CDR2 is YFSETQ in the germline V gene. The CDR3 extends over 17 amino acids. The CDR3 reads CASSSQTGQATGTEAFF. The CDR3 DNA reads as TGCGCCAGCAGCTCTCAGACAGGCCAAGCGACGGGCACTGAAGCTTTCTTT.

The rearrangement links TRBV18 to TRBJ1-2; possibly TRBD1 for D (5 bases). Deletions cut 0 bases from V and 4 bases from J, with 12 bases between. The CDR3 is 15 amino acids. Germline-derived CDR1 and CDR2 are KGHSH and LQKENI. This CDR3 is CASSPPLGPTYGYTF. The CDR3 DNA is TGTGCCAGCTCACCACCGCTGGGACCCACCTATGGCTACACCTTC.

The chain has TRBV2 and TRBJ1-6, with D possibly TRBD1 on 5 matching bases. In germline, CDR1 is SNHLY, CDR2 FYNNEI. V lost 6 bases to trimming and J lost 8 bases, with 11 bases between them. The CDR3 loop spans 13 amino acids. The CDR3 DNA follows: TGTGCCAGCAGCCCGGACAATTATTCACCCCTCCACTTT. As protein: CASSPDNYSPLHF.

The V and J genes are TRBV3-1 (or the pseudogene TRBV3-2) and TRBJ1-1; no firm D call. The germline V gene encodes CDR1 LGHDT and CDR2 YNNKEL (reference sequence). Trimming took off 4 bases at V and 2 bases at J, with 2 bases between the two ends. This CDR3 spans 11 amino acids. CDR3 loop: CASSRNTEAFF. CDR3 in DNA: TGTGCCAGCAGCCGCAACACTGAAGCTTTCTTT.

CDR3 loop: CASSVELRGGEQYF. The CDR3 nucleotides are TGTGCCAGCAGCGTAGAGCTCAGGGGGGGTGAGCAGTACTTC. J is TRBJ2-7 and V is TRBV9; the D gene could be TRBD1 or TRBD2 (7 bases each). Trimming shortened V by 0 bases and J by 7 bases, and 14 bases separated the two germline ends. CDR1 is SGDLS, CDR2 YYNGEE, per germline. CDR3 length: 14 amino acids.

The chain has TRBV5-5 and TRBJ1-5; D remains unclear. This CDR3 comprises 14 residues. CDR1 SGHKS and CDR2 YYEKEE come from the germline V gene (reference sequence). The V end was cut by 0 bases, the J end by 5 bases, with 9 bases between. CDR3 protein: CASSLGTGHQPQHF. CDR3 DNA sequence: TGTGCCAGCAGCTTGGGGACGGGCCATCAGCCCCAGCATTTT.

The chain recombines TRBV16 with TRBJ1-1; no reliable D call. The V and J ends lost 1 base and 5 bases respectively, with 8 bases between them. This CDR3 has 13 residues. Germline V gene data show CDR1 as KGHSY and CDR2 as FQNENV. CDR3 sequence (DNA): TGTGCCAGCAGCCAATTACGGGAGACTGAAGCTTTCTTT. Protein sequence: CASSQLRETEAFF.

The V call is TRBV6-2 or TRBV6-3, the J call TRBJ1-1; 7 nucleotides agree with TRBD1. V lost 2 bases to trimming and J lost 6 bases; unmatched junction nucleotides: 15. This CDR3 has 17 amino acids. Germline V gene sequence: CDR1 MNHEY, CDR2 SVGEGT. The CDR3 DNA is TGTGCCAGCAGTTACCCGCGACGAGGGGGCGAGGTCCCTGAAGCTTTCTTT. Translating gives CASSYPRRGGEVPEAFF.

V and J are TRBV4-2 and TRBJ2-1; D is undetermined. CDR1 LGHNA and CDR2 YNFKEQ come from the germline V gene. The V and J ends lost 4 bases and 0 bases respectively, with 13 bases between them. The CDR3 contains 16 residues. The CDR3 DNA follows: TGTGCCAGCAGCCCGTTCCCCAGGAGCTCCTACAATGAGCAGTTCTTC. As protein: CASSPFPRSSYNEQFF.

This clone has only a few counts. This chain joins TRBV3-1 (or the pseudogene TRBV3-2) and TRBJ1-2, with D possibly matching TRBD1 (5 bases). Trimming left V 0 bases short and J 4 bases short, with 9 bases between. The V gene's germline CDR1 is LGHDT and CDR2 YNNKEL (reference sequence). This CDR3 comprises 14 residues. The CDR3 reads CASSQEGGAYGYTF. CDR3 coding DNA: TGTGCCAGCAGCCAAGAAGGAGGGGCCTATGGCTACACCTTC.

The chain recombines TRBV29-1 with TRBJ2-2; 8 nucleotides agree with TRBD1. The J segment lost 3 bases and the V segment lost 7 bases, leaving 7 bases of the junction unmatched. From germline, CDR1 is SQVTM and CDR2 ANQGSEA. This CDR3 spans 14 amino acids. Here the CDR3 DNA reads TGCAGCGCTCAGGGGGCAGGGGACACCGGGGAGCTGTTTTTT. Translation: CSAQGAGDTGELFF.

The chain employs TRBV10-1 and TRBJ2-7, with unresolved D. This CDR3 region has 12 residues. V lost 7 bases and J 5 bases, leaving 12 bases between the germline ends. Germline loops: CDR1 WNHNN, CDR2 SYGVQD (reference sequence). The CDR3 DNA follows: TGCGCCAGCAAAGTGTTCCCTCACGAGCAGTACTTC. Its protein is CASKVFPHEQYF.